The TCR beta chain under discussion was sequenced for a study of technical replicates of blood from a handful of donors (dated by TCRdb to about 2017). The trim is 3 bases for V and 0 bases for J, with a gap of 9 bases between the germline ends. Inclusive of the bounding cysteine and phenylalanine, the CDR3 is 14 residues long. Only the CDR3 part of the read is kept: 42 bases, read in frame from the first base. Library prep was done by the immunoSEQ multiplex PCR assay. The table comes from immuneACCESS by way of TCRdb, which keeps in-frame sequences with V and J called. Part of the clones is missing from these tables; in studies checked, under half for an unresolved V gene and the rest for unknown reasons. Recorded for this sample are more than 50,000 clones; around 87% of them occurred a single time. The ten largest clones take up 5.2% of the sample. As for this clone: Its antigen is not yet known. No much larger clonotype is one base removed from it; base qualities were not supplied.

Sequenced: PBMCs. The TCR originated in a human donor in good health. Some clones in this sample may be carry-over from other donors' samples. This receptor chain uses TRBV23-1 and TRBJ2-7; perhaps TRBD2 is the D gene, with 5 bases matching. TRBV23-1 falls under the ORF class, with uncertain function. The sequence in DNA is TGCGCCAGCAGTCATCAGGACTCCTCCTACGAGCAGTACTTC. Translated, it gives CASSHQDSSYEQYF.